This TCR beta chain was observed in a study of blood T cell repertoires in COVID-19. About the research overall: Acute and convalescent COVID-19 samples came from the United States, Italy and Spain.

Per the original data handling: Quantification of nucleated cells was approximated via reference gene primer amplification. Libraries were prepared by immunoSEQ multiplex PCR; TCRdb keeps only in-frame clonotypes and omits some of them. V, J and clone size were drawn from that table, and D and trimming were deduced from the DNA. The sample yields about 60,000 clones, approximately 85% seen once. Germline values: CDR1 LNHDA, CDR2 SQIVND (reference sequence). The CDR3 is 13 residues long. Trimming removed 4 bases from V and 12 bases from J; junction bases left unmatched: 8. The sequence was obtained from a human donor in a cohort sampled during active COVID-19. Input material: peripheral blood. The chain has TRBV19 and TRBJ1-2, with 10 nucleotides matching TRBD1. CDR3 region: CASSRGQGTDDTF. The CDR3 coding sequence is TGTGCCAGTAGTAGGGGACAGGGGACTGATGACACCTTC.